A selection of T cell receptor beta chains follows, all from one sample in a study of human T cells and chemical hapten exposure. Via MiXCR, TCRdb re-called the RACE reads, giving one row per CDR3 protein. The sample has about 160,000 distinct CDR3 sequences, roughly 25% seen once. The starting material was whole blood, obtained in connection with sensitization to the hapten diphenylcyclopropenone (DPC). These receptors came from a young woman with alopecia areata. Some clones in this sample may be carry-over from other donors' samples. Both conserved end residues are part of each CDR3. Fields, in order: J gene, CDR3 length, clone size, V gene, D gene, CDR3 protein, CDR3 DNA. D genes are given only for firm matches. Size tells how often a clone was seen (once, few, many) or the class of an expanded clone, and some rows leave it out.

TRBJ2-1	17	few	TRBV9	.	CASSVAPAGRAYNEQFF	TGTGCCAGCAGCGTGGCCCCCGCCGGGCGAGCCTACAATGAGCAGTTCTTC
TRBJ1-1	14	.	TRBV7-9	.	CASSFTAGNTEAFF	TGTGCCAGCAGCTTTACCGCAGGGAACACTGAAGCTTTCTTT
TRBJ1-2	16	few	TRBV5-5	.	CASSLKSGPPNYGYTF	TGTGCCAGCAGCTTGAAGTCAGGACCACCTAACTATGGCTACACCTTC
TRBJ2-3	15	few	TRBV19	.	CASSNGDLSTDTQYF	TGTGCCAGTAGTAACGGGGACCTTAGCACAGATACGCAGTATTTT
TRBJ2-3	18	.	TRBV4-3	TRBD2	CASSQELAGGHGTDTQYF	TGCGCCAGCAGCCAAGAACTAGCGGGGGGGCACGGCACAGATACGCAGTATTTT
TRBJ1-1	13	.	TRBV7-9	.	CASSLHKGPEAFF	TGTGCCAGCAGCCTACATAAAGGCCCTGAAGCTTTCTTT
TRBJ2-7	15	.	TRBV27	TRBD2	CTSSGRTRSGYEQYF	TGTACCAGCAGTGGAAGGACTAGATCGGGCTACGAGCAGTACTTC
TRBJ2-7	14	.	TRBV18	TRBD2	CASTVGGVTYEQYF	TGTGCCAGCACCGTCGGGGGGGTGACCTACGAGCAGTACTTC
TRBJ2-7	13	once	TRBV29-1	.	CSADLGARGEQYF	TGCAGCGCAGATTTGGGGGCGCGAGGCGAGCAGTACTTC
TRBJ2-1	14	many	TRBV9	.	CASSVDGYRDEQFF	TGTGCCAGCAGCGTAGATGGGTACCGAGATGAGCAGTTCTTC
TRBJ1-5	16	.	TRBV24-1	.	CATSDGKGDSNQPQHF	TGTGCCACCAGTGATGGCAAAGGGGATAGCAATCAGCCCCAGCATTTT
TRBJ1-3	13	.	TRBV7-2	.	CASSLLERNTIYF	TGTGCCAGCAGCTTACTTGAAAGAAACACCATATATTTT
TRBJ2-2	15	.	TRBV28	TRBD2	CASTHRGGRTGELFF	TGTGCCAGCACTCACCGGGGGGGGAGGACCGGGGAGCTGTTTTTT
TRBJ2-1	18	few	TRBV5-1	TRBD2	CASSSVRPSGGGSGEQFF	TGCGCCAGCAGCTCGGTACGCCCTAGCGGGGGGGGCTCGGGAGAGCAGTTCTTC
TRBJ2-5	16	.	TRBV27	TRBD2	CASFGTSGTGQLAQYF	TGTGCCAGCTTCGGGACTAGCGGGACGGGCCAGCTGGCCCAGTACTTC
TRBJ2-7	12	.	TRBV30	TRBD2	CASHPGGYEQYF	TGTGCCTCCCATCCGGGGGGGTACGAGCAGTACTTC
TRBJ1-2	15	many	TRBV7-2	.	CASSLGGSANYGYTF	TGTGCCAGCAGCTTAGGGGGGTCAGCTAACTATGGCTACACCTTC
TRBJ1-1	14	few	TRBV21-1	.	CASRPGQGYTEAFF	TGTGCCAGCAGGCCAGGACAGGGGTACACTGAAGCTTTCTTT
TRBJ1-2	13	few	TRBV10-3	.	CAISEQGGYGYTF	TGTGCCATCAGTGAACAGGGCGGCTATGGCTACACCTTC
TRBJ2-2	16	once	TRBV18	.	CASSRTGLANTGELFF	TGTGCCAGCTCACGCACAGGTCTCGCGAACACCGGGGAGCTGTTTTTT
TRBJ2-7	15	few	TRBV27	.	CASKAGVTRFGEQYF	TGTGCCAGCAAAGCGGGCGTAACTCGCTTCGGGGAGCAGTACTTC
TRBJ2-5	11	.	TRBV29-1	.	CSVRLGETQYF	TGCAGCGTCCGACTAGGGGAGACCCAGTACTTC
TRBJ2-5	13	few	TRBV6-2/TRBV6-3	.	CASSFGLRETQYF	TGTGCCAGCAGCTTCGGGCTTCGAGAGACCCAGTACTTC
TRBJ2-3	13	few	TRBV24-1	.	CATSESWADTQYF	TGTGCCACCAGTGAGTCCTGGGCGGATACGCAGTATTTT
TRBJ2-7	13	.	TRBV11-2	TRBD2	CASTPRGRASQYF	TGTGCCAGCACCCCCCGGGGGAGGGCTTCGCAGTACTTC
TRBJ1-2	11	.	TRBV5-8	.	CASSLAYGYTF	TGTGCCAGCAGCTTGGCGTATGGCTACACCTTC
TRBJ2-4	12	few	TRBV29-1	.	CSAGRSRNIQYF	TGCAGCGCCGGACGGTCCAGGAACATTCAGTACTTC
TRBJ2-1	17	few	TRBV30	TRBD2	CAWSVPLRERFYNEQFF	TGTGCCTGGAGTGTACCTCTGCGGGAGAGGTTCTACAATGAGCAGTTCTTC